The source of this T cell receptor (beta chain) is a study of T cell clonotyping in hematopoietic cell transplantation. From germline, CDR1 is SGHRS and CDR2 YFSETQ. This CDR3 comprises 15 residues. Profiled with immunoSEQ multiplex PCR; TCRdb holds only in-frame clones, not every one. The sample has 29,000 or so clones, 65% to 80% seen once. The time point denotes: recipient sample about 28 days before transplant, after cytoreduction. Recipients were bled about 28 days pretransplant and at posttransplant days 30, 100, 180. Findings and caveats of the study: At the given depth, recipient repertoires were over 97% de novo clonotypes. Cells were unsorted, so CD4 and CD8 contributions were not separated.

With regard to this clone: Antigen: not known. The junction differs from germline at one of its ends, possibly a read error.

J is TRBJ1-1 and V is TRBV5-1, with D possibly TRBD1 on 6 matching bases. This sequence originates from a woman in her thirties with chronic myeloid leukemia. Some clones in this sample may be carry-over from other donors' samples. The starting material was peripheral blood mononuclear cells, obtained before stem cell transplant. CDR3 residues: CASRLDGRGVTEAFF. The CDR3 DNA is TGCGCCAGCAGATTGGATGGGAGGGGGGTCACTGAAGCTTTCTTT. Together with reference TRBV5-1 and TRBJ1-1, the CDR3 gives the full variable domain: KAGVTQTPRYLIKTRGQQVTLSCSPISGHRSVSWYQQTPGQGLQFLFEYFSETQRNKGNFPGRFSGRQFSNSRSEMNVSTLELGDSALYLCASRLDGRGVTEAFFGQGTRLTVV.